The entry below gives a single T cell receptor (beta chain) sequence along with its context. Its antigen is not identified. Patients all relapsed after autologous stem cell transplantation, and there was variation in brentuximab vedotin exposure. Data came from immunoSEQ multiplex PCR; TCRdb stores just in-frame clones and leaves some out. The sample records approximately 70,000 clones, around 93% being singletons. Germline V lookup: CDR1 LNHNV, CDR2 YYDKDF (reference sequence). The CDR3 sequence is 15 residues long. V shed 0 bases and J shed 7 bases, with 13 bases lying between them. The sample comes from a study of PD-1 blockade in classical Hodgkin lymphoma. General study points: Newly diagnosed patients reportedly trailed healthy donors in baseline TCR diversity.

The J gene is TRBJ2-1, the V gene TRBV15, with a possible D match to TRBD1 (5 bases). This material consisted of peripheral blood mononuclear cells (PBMCs), taken at baseline. The receptor was isolated from a human donor with classical Hodgkin lymphoma. CDR3 sequence reads: CATSRDIRGANEQFF. CDR3 nucleotide sequence: TGTGCCACCAGCAGAGATATAAGGGGCGCAAATGAGCAGTTCTTC.